A single sample gave rise to the 5 T cell receptor beta chains below, sequenced in a study of blood T cells in healthy people across ages. The authors ran a second PCR of roughly 6 to 11 cycles using a sample-barcoded 5' primer and a J-beta primer mix. TCRdb independently ran MiXCR on the 5' RACE reads; one entry per CDR3 protein. The sample holds more than 1 million distinct CDR3 sequences; 40% to 45% are singletons and the top ten take approximately 19%. Sequenced sample: blood. These receptors originate from a woman aged 60-75 years in good health.

This chain connects TRBV20-1 to TRBJ2-1; TRBD2 matches 10 bases. Trimming cost V 3 bases and J 4 bases; bases outside gene matches: 18. Per the germline V gene, CDR1 is DFQATT and CDR2 is SNEGSKA (reference sequence). There are 19 residues in the CDR3. CDR3 nucleotide sequence: TGCAGTGCTAGGGACCCCGGGACAACAGCTAGCGGGAGTTACAATGAGCAGTTCTTC. This codes for CSARDPGTTASGSYNEQFF.

The chain links TRBV27 to TRBJ2-7, with 8 positions matching TRBD2. J was trimmed by 4 bases and V by 6 bases; bases with no gene match: 11. The CDR3 length is 15 residues. From germline, CDR1 is MNHEY and CDR2 SMNVEV (reference sequence). In nucleotides, the CDR3 is TGTGCCAGCAGCCCCGGGGGGGGCGGGGTTTACGAGCAGTACTTC. Encoded protein: CASSPGGGGVYEQYF.

Only one count was recorded for this clonotype. The rearrangement uses TRBV5-1 and TRBJ2-3, with TRBD1 matching 8 bases. CDR3 size: 16 residues. Trimming removed 3 bases from V and 2 bases from J; junction bases left unmatched: 8. Germline CDR1 is SGHRS and CDR2 is YFSETQ. CDR3 DNA: TGCGCCAGCAGCTGGTCAGGACAGGGTGCCACAGATACGCAGTATTTT. Residues: CASSWSGQGATDTQYF.

This chain links TRBV27 with TRBJ2-7, with D maybe TRBD1 (6 bases). V lost 6 bases and J lost 6, with 12 bases in between. Per germline, CDR1 MNHEY and CDR2 SMNVEV (reference sequence). The CDR3 contains 12 residues. CDR3 nucleotides: TGTGCCAGCAGAACGGGACAAGTCGAGCAGTACTTC. Encoded protein: CASRTGQVEQYF.

The CDR3 spells CAISGTSGSIHEQYF. CDR3 in DNA: TGTGCCATCAGTGGGACTAGCGGGAGTATCCACGAGCAGTACTTC. The chain recombines TRBV10-3 with TRBJ2-5; 13 bases fit TRBD2. The last part of the DNA fits TRBJ2-7 better; the J call may be wrong. The CDR3 loop spans 15 amino acids. Germline lookup yields CDR1 ENHRY and CDR2 SYGVKD.